The present T cell receptor (beta chain) was sequenced within a study of T cell responses to AZD1222 COVID-19 vaccine. Data came from immunoSEQ multiplex PCR; TCRdb stores just in-frame clones and leaves some out. Here the sample spans 100,000 to 150,000 clones, around 84% being singletons. The CDR3 has 14 residues. Trimming cost V 3 bases and J 6 bases, with 11 bases left between them. The germline V gene encodes CDR1 LNHDA and CDR2 SQIVND (reference sequence). About this clone itself: Its antigen is unidentified.

Whole-study findings and limits: Spike-specific TCR depth and breadth grew after two AZD1222 doses.

The TCR originated in an adult who received the AZD1222 COVID-19 vaccine. The rearrangement uses TRBV19 and TRBJ2-2, with D hard to call. The specimen was peripheral blood, collected 28 days after the second AZD1222 dose. CDR3 region: CASSIGLNPGELFF. The CDR3 nucleotides are TGTGCCAGTAGTATTGGTCTGAATCCCGGGGAGCTGTTTTTT.